A single sample gave rise to the 24 T cell receptor beta chains below, sequenced in a study of CD8 T cells in ankylosing spondylitis. One entry per CDR3 protein, called by TCRdb with MiXCR from the 5' RACE reads. This table has tens of thousands of distinct CDR3 sequences, approximately 5.7% appearing once. The source material was synovial fluid, either unsorted or a sorted T cell fraction (not recorded which). Every receptor here comes from a male donor with ankylosing spondylitis.

This clonotype was counted at least ten times. V usage is TRBV28 and J usage is TRBJ1-2; no firm D call. Germline V gene data show CDR1 as MDHEN and CDR2 as SYDVKM. The CDR3 consists of 15 residues. Trimming took 1 base from V and 4 from J, leaving 13 bases between them. Here the CDR3 reads CASSLFWQEGYGYTF. CDR3 bases: TGTGCCAGCAGTTTATTTTGGCAGGAAGGCTATGGCTACACCTTC.

This clonotype appeared many times. The V call is TRBV7-3, the J call TRBJ1-1; a weak D match, TRBD1 (6 bases). In germline, CDR1 is SGHTA, CDR2 FQGTGA. The CDR3 has 14 amino acids. The ends were cut back, 5 bases at V and 4 bases at J, with 14 bases in the middle. Here the CDR3 DNA reads TGTGCCAGCAGCGCCACAGGGTCGGTCACTGAAGCTTTCTTT. This gives the protein CASSATGSVTEAFF.

In this sample, this clonotype turned up many times. The chain joins TRBV5-5 to TRBJ1-2; a possible D gene is TRBD1 (5 bases). This CDR3 spans 15 amino acids. Germline V gene data show CDR1 as SGHKS and CDR2 as YYEKEE (reference sequence). The V end lost 4 bases, the J end lost 9 bases, and 22 bases lay between the germline ends. In DNA form, the CDR3 reads TGTGCCAGCAGCCCCTTAGGGGTCAGGGCGGATCGCTACACCTTC. Translated, it gives CASSPLGVRADRYTF.

Many counts were recorded for this clonotype. This rearrangement joins TRBV10-3 to TRBJ2-3, with TRBD2 identical over 7 bases. The CDR3 loop spans 16 amino acids. Germline CDR1 ENHRY, CDR2 SYGVKD. V shed 2 bases and J 0 bases; nucleotides not matched to a gene: 5. The CDR3, as DNA: TGTGCCATCAGTGAGACCCTAGCGGTTAGCACAGATACGCAGTATTTT. It translates to CAISETLAVSTDTQYF.

This clonotype was found many times. The rearrangement uses TRBV2 and TRBJ1-5; D is uncertain. V lost 2 bases to trimming and J lost 6 bases, with 17 bases between them. Germline assignment: CDR1 SNHLY and CDR2 FYNNEI. The CDR3 has 16 residues. The chain's CDR3 is CASSELGRRAGQPQHF. DNA of the CDR3: TGTGCCAGCAGTGAACTAGGACGGAGGGCAGGTCAGCCCCAGCATTTT.

This clonotype was observed at least ten times. V is TRBV20-1 and J is TRBJ2-7; TRBD2 matches at 12 bases. V gave up 6 bases and J gave up 2 bases; unmatched junction bases: 2. Germline V lookup: CDR1 DFQATT, CDR2 SNEGSKA (reference sequence). CDR3 length: 13 residues. The DNA for the CDR3 is TGCAGTGCGCTAGCGGGAGGGCCCTACGAGCAGTACTTC. Translating it yields CSALAGGPYEQYF.

This clonotype has at least ten counts. DNA for the CDR3: TGTGCCACCAGCAGAGAACCGGACTCCCGGGGAGAGACCCAGTACTTC. This translates into CATSREPDSRGETQYF. The rearrangement links TRBV15 to TRBJ2-5; tentatively, D is TRBD2 (5 bases). This CDR3 has 16 amino acids. Looked up from germline, CDR1 is LNHNV and CDR2 is YYDKDF (reference sequence). V lost 0 bases, J lost 4 bases, and 15 bases lay in between.

This clonotype occurred a few times. A read error may account for a junction end that differs from germline. The chain employs TRBV12-3 or TRBV12-4 and TRBJ2-7; D is perhaps TRBD1 (5 bases). The CDR3 contains 18 residues. In nucleotides, the CDR3 is TGTACCAGCAGTTACTCTACTTTTGGGATGCAGGGTTCCTACGAGCAGTACTTC. It is translated as CTSSYSTFGMQGSYEQYF.

This clonotype was counted only a few times. This rearrangement joins TRBV4-1 to TRBJ1-1; a weak D match, TRBD1 (5 bases). The CDR3 consists of 15 residues. The V gene lost 4 bases and the J gene lost 3 bases, with 15 bases spanning the gap. Germline V gene lookup returns CDR1 MGHRA and CDR2 YSYEKL. The CDR3 is CASSPPGGSDTEAFF. In DNA form, the CDR3 reads TGCGCCAGCAGCCCCCCGGGGGGATCCGACACTGAAGCTTTCTTT.

This clonotype was recorded at least ten times. The V and J genes are TRBV29-1 and TRBJ2-5; weak D call: TRBD1 (5 bases). The germline gives CDR1 SQVTM, CDR2 ANQGSEA. This CDR3 is built from 12 residues. The V and J ends lost 1 base and 5 bases respectively, with 8 bases between them. CDR3: CSVEGWGETQYF. The DNA of the CDR3 is TGCAGCGTTGAAGGGTGGGGCGAGACCCAGTACTTC.

This clonotype appeared a few times. This chain joins TRBV7-8 and TRBJ2-7, with 7 bases lining up with TRBD1. With V trimmed by 1 base and J by 4 bases, 4 bases remained unmatched. This CDR3 is built from 14 residues. Per germline, CDR1 SGHVS and CDR2 FQNEAQ. CDR3 sequence reads: CASSLDGRGYEQYF. In DNA form, the CDR3 reads TGTGCCAGCAGCTTAGATGGCAGGGGGTACGAGCAGTACTTC.

This clonotype was observed a handful of times. This sequence joins TRBV12-3 or TRBV12-4 and TRBJ1-2, with TRBD1 matching over 9 bases. The CDR3 extends over 15 amino acids. The ends lost 2 bases at V and 7 bases at J; junction bases unmatched: 8. The CDR3: CASSLNGQGQRGYTF. In DNA form, the CDR3 reads TGTGCCAGCAGTTTAAACGGACAGGGGCAGCGTGGCTACACCTTC.

This clonotype came up many times. The chain is built from TRBV5-1 and TRBJ1-2, with D tentatively TRBD1 (6 bases). This CDR3 is 16 amino acids long. CDR1 and CDR2 (germline): SGHRS, YFSETQ. The V gene lost 4 bases and the J gene lost 2 bases, with 18 bases spanning the gap. CDR3 bases: TGCGCCAGCAGCATAGGGGCCGTACAGGGAAACTATGGCTACACCTTC. Translated: CASSIGAVQGNYGYTF.

At least ten counts were recorded for this clonotype. The chain uses TRBV29-1 and TRBJ2-5, with D perhaps TRBD1 (5 bases). V gave up 8 bases and J gave up 7 bases, with 23 bases separating them. Germline CDR1 reads SQVTM; CDR2 reads ANQGSEA. CDR3 length equals 14 residues. The CDR3 loop is CSTDGRQGYGTQYF. In DNA form, the CDR3 reads TGCAGCACTGACGGGCGGCAGGGTTACGGGACCCAGTACTTC.

This clonotype was seen ten or more times. The genes are TRBV7-8 and TRBJ2-5, with D maybe TRBD1 (8 bases). The CDR3 is 15 residues long. The germline gives CDR1 SGHVS, CDR2 FQNEAQ. Trimming left V 5 bases short and J 7 bases short, with 20 bases between. CDR3 in amino acids: CASSNRQGPGGTQYF. In nucleotides, the CDR3 is TGTGCCAGCAGCAACAGACAGGGGCCGGGGGGGACCCAGTACTTC.

The sample holds many counts of this clonotype. This chain uses TRBV3-1 with TRBJ2-1; 9 nucleotides align to TRBD1. This CDR3 region has 14 residues. The junction had 1 base not matched to a gene; V was cut back by 4 bases and J by 3 bases. Germline V gene sequence: CDR1 LGHDT, CDR2 YNNKEL (reference sequence). The CDR3 bases are TGTGCCAGCAGCCGGGACAGGGTCTACAATGAGCAGTTCTTC. Protein: CASSRDRVYNEQFF.

Many counts were recorded for this clonotype. The V call is TRBV5-4, the J call TRBJ2-1; D is undetermined. CDR1 and CDR2 from the germline V gene are SGHNT and YYREEE (reference sequence). Trimming took 0 bases from V and 4 from J, leaving 8 bases between them. The CDR3 sequence is 14 residues long. The CDR3 bases are TGTGCCAGCAGCTTGGGGCGAGAATACAATGAGCAGTTCTTC. Its protein product is CASSLGREYNEQFF.

Only a few counts were recorded for this clonotype. The chain recombines TRBV14 with TRBJ2-1; 7 bases are a match to TRBD1. The CDR3 runs to 14 residues. The junction had 4 bases not matched to a gene; V was cut back by 4 bases and J by 4 bases. Germline CDR1 SGHDN, CDR2 FVKESK. CDR3 amino acids: CASSPRDRYNEQFF. CDR3 in DNA: TGTGCCAGCAGCCCCCGGGACAGATACAATGAGCAGTTCTTC.

J is TRBJ2-5 and V is TRBV18; TRBD1 matches at 8 bases. The CDR3 consists of 13 residues. The trim removed 5 bases at V and 5 bases at J, leaving 4 bases unmatched. The germline CDR1 and CDR2 sequences are KGHSH and LQKENI. CDR3 amino acids: CASSTDRDETQYF. CDR3 in DNA: TGTGCCAGCTCAACGGACAGGGATGAGACCCAGTACTTC.

This clonotype was picked up many times. The chain combines TRBV29-1 with TRBJ1-1; D not certain. CDR1 is SQVTM, CDR2 ANQGSEA, per germline. V dropped 4 bases and J dropped 1 base, with 19 bases sitting between them. This CDR3 region has 16 residues. The CDR3 nucleotides are TGCAGCGTTGCCTTTTTTGGGGAGGGCCCGAACACTGAAGCTTTCTTT. It encodes CSVAFFGEGPNTEAFF.

This clonotype was detected many times. The V call is TRBV27, the J call TRBJ1-5, with D hard to call. Between the trimmed V and J ends, which lost 8 bases and 3 bases, there was a span of 11 bases. From germline, CDR1 is MNHEY and CDR2 SMNVEV (reference sequence). The CDR3 consists of 13 residues. CDR3: CASGRQHNQPQHF. CDR3 DNA: TGTGCCAGCGGTAGGCAGCACAATCAGCCCCAGCATTTT.

Only a few counts were recorded for this clonotype. This rearrangement joins TRBV11-3 to TRBJ1-1, with a possible D match to TRBD1 (6 bases). The V end lost 5 bases, the J end lost 0 bases, and 10 bases lay between the germline ends. CDR3 size: 14 residues. The V gene's germline CDR1 is SGHNT and CDR2 YENEEA. CDR3 sequence reads: CASSATGVNTEAFF. In DNA form, the CDR3 reads TGTGCCAGCAGCGCGACAGGAGTGAACACTGAAGCTTTCTTT.

The table lists this clonotype with many counts. This chain uses TRBV6-5 with TRBJ2-6; possibly TRBD1 for D (5 bases). The CDR3 covers 17 residues. V shed 4 bases and J shed 0 bases, with 13 bases lying between them. Germline loops: CDR1 MNHEY, CDR2 SVGAGI. CDR3 coding DNA: TGTGCCAGCAGTTTTCCCTTCGACAGCTCTGGGGCCAACGTCCTGACTTTC. This encodes CASSFPFDSSGANVLTF.

This clonotype was seen repeatedly, ten times or more. The rearrangement joins TRBV11-1 to TRBJ2-5; a weak D match, TRBD2 (5 bases). Germline assignment: CDR1 SGHAT and CDR2 FQDESV (reference sequence). The V end lost 1 base, the J end lost 1 base, and 13 bases lay between the germline ends. The CDR3 runs to 16 residues. In nucleotides, the CDR3 is TGTGCCAGCAGCTTAGGTCTCCCGGGGATCCAAGAGACCCAGTACTTC. Translation gives CASSLGLPGIQETQYF. Full variable domain (missing parts from reference TRBV11-1 and TRBJ2-5): EAEVAQSPRYKITEKSQAVAFWCDPISGHATLYWYRQILGQGPELLVQFQDESVVDDSQLPKDRFSAERLKGVDSTLKIQPAELGDSAMYLCASSLGLPGIQETQYFGPGTRLLVL.